One and the same sample provided the 31 T cell receptor beta chains below, sequenced in a study of regulatory T cells in long-lasting Graves disease. The time point: newly diagnosed GD, antithyroid drugs for less than 3 months. Extracted RNA from PBMCs served as the source of the TCR library. Building of the TCR beta libraries involved iRepertoire HTBI primers and Arm-PCR of CDR3 regions. MiXCR, applied by TCRdb to the multiplex PCR reads, yields one record per CDR3 protein. The sample consists of a few hundred thousand distinct CDR3 sequences, about 16% of them appearing once. These data were also reused for a study on T cells in Graves' hyperthyroidism and ophthalmopathy.

Sequences were derived from peripheral blood mononuclear cells (PBMCs), sampled at new diagnosis, from a patient treated with antithyroid drugs. Every receptor here comes from a young woman with Graves disease.

This clonotype was seen ten or more times. The CDR3 spells CASSLQAGRGSETQYF. The DNA for the CDR3 is TGTGCCAGCAGTTTACAGGCCGGAAGGGGTTCGGAGACCCAGTACTTC. This chain joins TRBV28 and TRBJ2-5; tentative D call: TRBD1 (5 bases). V gave up 2 bases and J gave up 5 bases, with 18 bases separating them. The germline gives CDR1 MDHEN, CDR2 SYDVKM. CDR3 length equals 16 residues.

This clonotype was picked up many times. The J gene is TRBJ2-7, the V gene TRBV5-1; maybe TRBD2 (5 bases). The V end was cut by 1 base, the J end by 6 bases, with 11 bases between. Looked up from germline, CDR1 is SGHRS and CDR2 is YFSETQ. The CDR3 is 13 amino acids. CDR3 region: CASSLTRSGEQYF. CDR3 sequence (DNA): TGCGCCAGCAGCTTGACTAGATCTGGCGAGCAGTACTTC. Combining the CDR3 with reference TRBV5-1 and TRBJ2-7 gives the whole variable domain KAGVTQTPRYLIKTRGQQVTLSCSPISGHRSVSWYQQTPGQGLQFLFEYFSETQRNKGNFPGRFSGRQFSNSRSEMNVSTLELGDSALYLCASSLTRSGEQYFGPGTRLTVT.

This clonotype was seen many times. This chain connects TRBV7-9 to TRBJ2-1, with 11 bases that match TRBD1. The CDR3 length is 16 residues. Trimming removed 3 bases from V and 3 bases from J; junction bases left unmatched: 4. The germline gives CDR1 SEHNR, CDR2 FQNEAQ (reference sequence). The CDR3 bases are TGTGCCAGCAGCTTGCTCGGGACAGGGGGCTACAATGAGCAGTTCTTC. As protein: CASSLLGTGGYNEQFF.

In this sample, this clonotype turned up many times. The chain couples TRBV28 to TRBJ2-7; 9 bases fit TRBD1. CDR1 is MDHEN, CDR2 SYDVKM, per germline. The V gene end was trimmed by 5 bases and the J gene end by 0 bases; junction bases not matched to a gene: 11. CDR3 length: 17 amino acids. CDR3 nucleotide sequence: TGTGCCAGCAGTGGGGGGGGGACAGGGACTTTCTCCTACGAGCAGTACTTC. It encodes CASSGGGTGTFSYEQYF.

This clonotype was detected only a few times. The V and J genes are TRBV15 and TRBJ2-4; possible D gene TRBD2, 6 bases. Germline CDR1 reads LNHNV; CDR2 reads YYDKDF (reference sequence). V gave up 0 bases and J gave up 5 bases, with 8 bases separating them. The CDR3 loop spans 14 amino acids. The CDR3 DNA sequence: TGTGCCACCAGCAGAGAACCGGGAGAAAACATTCAGTACTTC. The encoded protein is CATSREPGENIQYF. Full variable domain (outside the CDR3, taken from reference TRBV15 and TRBJ2-4): DAMVIQNPRYQVTQFGKPVTLSCSQTLNHNVMYWYQQKSSQAPKLLFHYYDKDFNNEADTPDNFQSRRPNTSFCFLDIRSPGLGDTAMYLCATSREPGENIQYFGAGTRLSVL.

This clonotype was seen repeatedly, ten times or more. CDR3 sequence: CASSLFGEDNEQFF. CDR3 nucleotide sequence: TGTGCCAGCAGTTTATTTGGGGAGGACAATGAGCAGTTCTTC. The chain couples TRBV27 to TRBJ2-1, with a tentative D call TRBD2 (6 bases). The CDR3 runs 14 residues. Trimming shortened V by 1 base and J by 5 bases, and 9 bases separated the two germline ends. Germline CDR1 is MNHEY and CDR2 is SMNVEV (reference sequence).

This clonotype showed up many times. The CDR3 DNA sequence: TGTGCCAGCAGTGCAGGGGTTCGATACGAGCAGTACTTC. It encodes CASSAGVRYEQYF. V usage is TRBV6-1 and J usage is TRBJ2-7, with D possibly being TRBD1 (6 bases). Deletions cut 4 bases from V and 4 bases from J, with 11 bases between. CDR3 length: 13 residues. The germline V gene encodes CDR1 MNHNS and CDR2 SASEGT.

This clonotype was recorded many times. This chain links TRBV29-1 with TRBJ2-1, with 8 bases aligning to TRBD2. CDR1 is SQVTM, CDR2 ANQGSEA, per germline. The V and J ends lost 4 bases and 7 bases, in that order; junction bases with no gene match: 6. The CDR3 extends over 13 amino acids. CDR3 in amino acids: CSVGSSGWNEQFF. The CDR3 DNA reads as TGCAGCGTTGGGTCTAGCGGGTGGAATGAGCAGTTCTTC.

This clonotype was counted many times. This sequence joins TRBV24-1 and TRBJ2-1; D unresolved. Germline V gene sequence: CDR1 KGHDR, CDR2 SFDVKD. Deletions cut 3 bases from V and 0 bases from J, with 11 bases between. The CDR3 has 16 amino acids. The CDR3 sequence is CATSDSRPRSYNEQFF. The CDR3 DNA sequence: TGTGCCACCAGTGATAGTCGGCCGCGCTCCTACAATGAGCAGTTCTTC.

This clonotype was picked up many times. The chain combines TRBV20-1 with TRBJ1-1; tentatively, D is TRBD1 (5 bases). V was clipped by 2 bases and J by 2 bases, with 15 bases between them. The CDR3 is made up of 15 amino acids. Germline V gene sequence: CDR1 DFQATT, CDR2 SNEGSKA (reference sequence). The CDR3 bases are TGCAGTGCTAGATTCCATACGGGACGAAACACTGAAGCTTTCTTT. Translated: CSARFHTGRNTEAFF.

This clonotype showed up many times. The chain carries TRBV5-1 and TRBJ2-1; D perhaps matches TRBD2 (5 bases). Germline V gene lookup returns CDR1 SGHRS and CDR2 YFSETQ. This CDR3 region has 13 residues. Trimming removed 7 bases at V and 8 bases at J, with 16 bases between. CDR3 protein: CASSPTRGYEQFF. The CDR3 nucleotides read TGCGCCAGCTCCCCTACGAGAGGGTATGAGCAGTTCTTC.

This clonotype was seen a handful of times. The rearrangement links TRBV9 to TRBJ1-2; the match to TRBD1 covers 7 bases. The CDR3 extends over 16 amino acids. Per germline, CDR1 SGDLS and CDR2 YYNGEE. With 0 bases clipped from V and 5 bases from J, the junction kept 10 bases outside the gene matches. The CDR3: CASSVAETGRLYGYTF. As DNA, the CDR3 is TGTGCCAGCAGCGTAGCCGAGACAGGGAGACTTTATGGCTACACCTTC.

This clonotype was counted only a few times. The chain uses TRBV5-6 and TRBJ1-5; D possibly corresponds to TRBD1 (5 bases). CDR3 size: 13 residues. The ends were cut back, 1 base at V and 7 bases at J, with 9 bases in the middle. Germline loops: CDR1 SGHDT, CDR2 YYEEEE. Here the CDR3 reads CASSLWGRQPQHF. The CDR3 region has the DNA TGTGCCAGCAGCTTGTGGGGACGGCAGCCCCAGCATTTT.

This clonotype was observed a few times. V is TRBV3-1 and J is TRBJ2-7; TRBD1 matches 9 bases. With V trimmed by 4 bases and J by 7 bases, 5 bases remained unmatched. Germline CDR1 is LGHDT and CDR2 is YNNKEL (reference sequence). There are 13 residues in the CDR3. Here the CDR3 reads CASSRDRAGEQYF. As DNA, the CDR3 is TGTGCCAGCAGCCGGGACAGGGCGGGGGAGCAGTACTTC.

A remark on this clonotype: This may be a read error: a much more frequent sequence differs by one nucleotide. This chain uses TRBV6-1 with TRBJ2-7; TRBD1 or TRBD2 may be the D gene (6 bases each). This CDR3 spans 12 amino acids. Germline CDR1 and CDR2: MNHNS and SASEGT. The CDR3 loop is CATSQGTYEQDF. Written as DNA, the CDR3 is TGTGCCACTTCCCAGGGGACTTACGAGCAGGACTTC.

Regarding this clonotype: It may be a read error: a sequence one base away is much more abundant. This chain connects TRBV2 to TRBJ2-1; D is undetermined. The CDR3 is 11 amino acids. Germline lookup yields CDR1 SNHLY and CDR2 FYNNEI. CDR3 amino acids: CTSTQVNEQFF. In nucleotides, the CDR3 is TGTACCAGCACCCAGGTCAATGAGCAGTTCTTC.

There are a few counts of this clonotype. V usage is TRBV20-1 and J usage is TRBJ2-7, with TRBD1 identical over 7 bases. The junction had 8 bases not matched to a gene; V was cut back by 2 bases and J by 7 bases. The CDR3 contains 13 residues. Per the germline V gene, CDR1 is DFQATT and CDR2 is SNEGSKA (reference sequence). CDR3 amino acids: CSARMQTQGEQYF. The CDR3 DNA is TGCAGTGCTAGAATGCAGACACAGGGGGAGCAGTACTTC.

This chain joins TRBV7-9 and TRBJ2-2; no firm D call. The V gene lost 3 bases and the J gene lost 7 bases, with 6 bases spanning the gap. The CDR3 totals 12 residues. CDR1 SEHNR and CDR2 FQNEAQ come from the germline V gene (reference sequence). In nucleotides, the CDR3 is TGTGCCAGCAGCTTTGGCAGCGGGGAGCTGTTTTTT. This codes for CASSFGSGELFF.

This clonotype was seen many times. V is TRBV5-5 and J is TRBJ2-4; no clear D. The CDR3 runs to 14 residues. V shed 2 bases and J shed 0 bases, with 6 bases lying between them. Germline V lookup: CDR1 SGHKS, CDR2 YYEKEE (reference sequence). The CDR3 reads CASSLILAKNIQYF. CDR3 coding DNA: TGTGCCAGCAGCTTAATCCTAGCCAAAAACATTCAGTACTTC. The full variable domain, with the rest looked up from reference TRBV5-5 and TRBJ2-4, is DAGVTQSPTHLIKTRGQQVTLRCSPISGHKSVSWYQQVLGQGPQFIFQYYEKEERGRGNFPDRFSARQFPNYSSELNVNALLLGDSALYLCASSLILAKNIQYFGAGTRLSVL.

V is TRBV5-1 and J is TRBJ1-2; 11 bases fit TRBD1. The V gene's germline CDR1 is SGHRS and CDR2 YFSETQ. J was trimmed by 4 bases and V by 3 bases; bases with no gene match: 8. This CDR3 comprises 16 residues. CDR3 sequence reads: CASSSGQGETLYGYTF. CDR3 DNA sequence: TGCGCCAGCAGCTCGGGACAGGGGGAAACTCTCTATGGCTACACCTTC.

This clonotype appeared many times. The chain links TRBV28 to TRBJ1-5; 9 bases match TRBD1. This CDR3 region has 15 residues. CDR1 is MDHEN, CDR2 SYDVKM, per germline. The ends lost 5 bases at V and 6 bases at J; junction bases unmatched: 8. The CDR3 DNA sequence: TGTGCCAGCAGTCCGGGGACAGGGAATGGTCAGCCCCAGCATTTT. Amino acid sequence: CASSPGTGNGQPQHF.

The sample holds a few counts of this clonotype. The chain has TRBV6-1 and TRBJ1-5; D not resolved. Germline V lookup: CDR1 MNHNS, CDR2 SASEGT. The germline V and J ends were trimmed by 6 bases and 4 bases, with 13 bases remaining between them. The CDR3 consists of 14 residues. CDR3 amino acids: CASRGGSGNQPQHF. DNA of the CDR3: TGTGCCAGCAGGGGAGGGAGTGGTAATCAGCCCCAGCATTTT.

This clonotype was detected many times. This chain links TRBV5-5 with TRBJ1-1; possibly TRBD1 for D (6 bases). This CDR3 spans 14 amino acids. With 3 bases removed from V and 1 base from J, the gap between germline ends came to 10 bases. Germline CDR1 SGHKS, CDR2 YYEKEE (reference sequence). DNA for the CDR3: TGTGCCAGCAGCTATCAGGGGTGGAACACTGAAGCTTTCTTT. Translation gives CASSYQGWNTEAFF.

This clonotype showed up just a few times. This chain links TRBV7-9 with TRBJ2-3, with a weak D call TRBD2 (5 bases). Germline CDR1 is SEHNR and CDR2 is FQNEAQ (reference sequence). The CDR3 spans 15 residues. Trimming cost V 5 bases and J 5 bases, with 17 bases left between them. The CDR3 protein is CASSPAVGVIDTQYF. DNA for the CDR3: TGTGCCAGCAGCCCGGCTGTGGGAGTAATAGATACGCAGTATTTT.

In its sample, this clonotype was seen many times. The chain recombines TRBV28 with TRBJ2-6; D call uncertain. CDR3 length: 13 residues. CDR1 is MDHEN and CDR2 is SYDVKM in the germline V gene. Trimming stripped 6 bases from V and 0 bases from J, with 3 bases between. The CDR3 DNA follows: TGTGCCAGCAGCCCCTCTGGGGCCAACGTCCTGACTTTC. Translating it yields CASSPSGANVLTF.

The chain recombines TRBV6-1 with TRBJ1-1; weak D call: TRBD1 (6 bases). This CDR3 comprises 16 residues. From germline, CDR1 is MNHNS and CDR2 SASEGT. The CDR3 nucleotides read TGTGTCTCGAGCGGGGGGCGGATTGGGAAGAACACTGAAGCTTTCTTT. It encodes CVSSGGRIGKNTEAFF.

This clonotype was counted many times. The genes are TRBV28 and TRBJ2-5; D gene uncertain. CDR1 is MDHEN and CDR2 is SYDVKM in the germline V gene. The V gene lost 3 bases and the J gene lost 3 bases, with 8 bases spanning the gap. This CDR3 is 13 amino acids long. CDR3 nucleotide sequence: TGTGCCAGCAGTTTGGGTGATGAAGAGACCCAGTACTTC. It yields the protein CASSLGDEETQYF.

Many counts were recorded for this clonotype. The V and J genes are TRBV2 and TRBJ1-3; tentatively, D is TRBD1 (5 bases). V lost 4 bases and J lost 4, with 5 bases in between. CDR3 size: 12 residues. Germline CDR1 reads SNHLY; CDR2 reads FYNNEI. This chain's CDR3 is CASSGTGNTIYF. In DNA form, the CDR3 reads TGTGCCAGCAGTGGGACAGGAAACACCATATATTTT.

In the case of this clonotype: With a much larger clone just one base away, this may be a read error. The chain is built from TRBV12-3 or TRBV12-4 and TRBJ2-1, with TRBD1 matching over 10 bases. V shed 5 bases and J 7 bases; nucleotides not matched to a gene: 11. This CDR3 region has 16 residues. CDR3 DNA sequence: TGTGCCAGCAGTCCCAGCCTGGGACAGGGGCGTAATGAGCAGTTCTTC. Its translation is CASSPSLGQGRNEQFF.

This clonotype showed up many times. The chain combines TRBV12-3 or TRBV12-4 with TRBJ2-3; D remains unclear. V was shortened by 7 bases and J by 0 bases, with 14 bases between the two germline ends. The CDR3 is 15 amino acids. The CDR3: CASNTHDTSTDTQYF. CDR3 DNA: TGTGCCAGCAACACACACGATACTAGCACAGATACGCAGTATTTT.

This chain links TRBV30 with TRBJ1-1; 8 nucleotides align to TRBD1. V trimming: 4 bases; J trimming: 1 base; junction bases outside the gene matches: 11. Germline CDR1 and CDR2: GTSNPN and SVGIG (reference sequence). The CDR3 sequence is 16 residues long. As DNA, the CDR3 is TGTGCCTGGAACCCGGCGGGAGGGACAGGGAACACTGAAGCTTTCTTT. Translation: CAWNPAGGTGNTEAFF. Based on the CDR3 plus reference TRBV30 and TRBJ1-1, the full variable domain is SQTIHQWPATLVQPVGSPLSLECTVEGTSNPNLYWYRQAAGRGLQLLFYSVGIGQISSEVPQNLSASRPQDRQFILSSKKLLLSDSGFYLCAWNPAGGTGNTEAFFGQGTRLTVV.